The entry below describes one TCR beta chain. Its target is not known. These data belong to a study of response to subunit inactivated influenza vaccine. Using its own MiXCR run on the RT-PCR reads, TCRdb lists one record per CDR3 protein. The sample records some 800,000 distinct CDR3 sequences, about 20% being singletons. The germline V gene encodes CDR1 SEHNR and CDR2 FQNEAQ (reference sequence). This CDR3 is 15 amino acids long. V was trimmed by 3 bases and J by 2 bases, leaving 13 bases between them. General study points: Seasonal influenza vaccination, on each occasion, was suggested by the authors to recruit few new T cells.

The chain uses TRBV7-9 and TRBJ2-5; unclear D gene. The input for sequencing was PBMCs from blood, taken roughly 5 days after vaccination. The receptor's source is a man in his forties or fifties who received an inactivated influenza vaccine. The CDR3 sequence: CASSFIVQGQETQYF. The DNA of the CDR3 is TGTGCCAGCAGCTTCATAGTGCAAGGGCAAGAGACCCAGTACTTC.